The entry that follows covers one T cell receptor (beta chain) sequence. Its antigen is not identified. The data are from a study of identical twins. The study's findings and limits: Conclusions rested on cross-sectional statistics rather than following the same donors. Monozygotic twins shared more out-of-frame TCR alpha than recombination models predicted. Researchers reported weaker excess twin sharing in beta out-of-frame sequences.

The germline V gene encodes CDR1 KGHDR and CDR2 SFDVKD. The CDR3 totals 17 residues. Trimming cost V 2 bases and J 7 bases; bases outside gene matches: 6. A single record per CDR3 protein comes from TCRdb applying MiXCR to the 5' RACE reads. Here the sample spans some 900,000 distinct CDR3 sequences, 12% being singletons. These sequences were also reported in another study, on yellow fever vaccine responses in identical twins.

This clonotype was sampled from a woman younger than 35 in good health. The chain uses TRBV24-1 and TRBJ2-1; 14 bases match TRBD2. Source material: PBMCs. In DNA form, the CDR3 reads TGTGCCACCAGTGATTCGTCGGGACTAGCGGGAGAGAATGAGCAGTTCTTC. It codes for CATSDSSGLAGENEQFF.